Below are 5 T cell receptor beta chains sequenced from a single sample in a study of control samples from healthy donors and cancer patients. Sequencing was performed with immunoSEQ multiplex PCR; in TCRdb, only in-frame clones are kept and a portion is missing. The sample includes around 150,000 clones, under 90% of them seen just once. The material sequenced was blood. Source of these receptors: a man aged 25 to 40 in good health.

V usage is TRBV5-5 and J usage is TRBJ2-7, with 9 positions matching TRBD1. This CDR3 comprises 15 residues. Germline V gives CDR1 SGHKS, CDR2 YYEKEE (reference sequence). Trimming cost V 4 bases and J 5 bases; bases outside gene matches: 10. The CDR3: CASSGAGQGRDEQYF. For the CDR3, the DNA is TGTGCCAGCAGCGGGGCTGGACAGGGGAGGGACGAGCAGTACTTC. Looking up the rest from reference TRBV5-5 and TRBJ2-7 gives the full variable domain: DAGVTQSPTHLIKTRGQQVTLRCSPISGHKSVSWYQQVLGQGPQFIFQYYEKEERGRGNFPDRFSARQFPNYSSELNVNALLLGDSALYLCASSGAGQGRDEQYFGPGTRLTVT.

The chain couples TRBV5-4 to TRBJ2-7; D uncertain. Deletions cut 1 base from V and 5 bases from J, with 10 bases between. This CDR3 contains 13 residues. The V gene's germline CDR1 is SGHNT and CDR2 YYREEE (reference sequence). CDR3 nucleotides: TGTGCCAGCAGCTTGATATTTGGGAACGAGCAGTACTTC. It translates to CASSLIFGNEQYF.

The rearrangement joins TRBV5-1 to TRBJ2-1; TRBD1 matches 12 bases. Germline V gives CDR1 SGHRS, CDR2 YFSETQ. V lost 4 bases and J lost 7; bases outside the gene matches: 6. The CDR3 is made up of 15 amino acids. CDR3 amino acids: CASSLGTGGRNEQFF. DNA for the CDR3: TGCGCCAGCAGCCTAGGGACAGGGGGCCGTAATGAGCAGTTCTTC.

This sequence joins TRBV2 and TRBJ2-3; TRBD1 matches at 9 bases. The CDR3 covers 15 residues. Germline CDR1 and CDR2: SNHLY and FYNNEI. With V trimmed by 8 bases and J by 1 base, 7 bases remained unmatched. CDR3 DNA: TGTGCCAGCGGAAGGGACAGGGACCGCACAGATACGCAGTATTTT. As protein: CASGRDRDRTDTQYF.

The V and J genes are TRBV2 and TRBJ1-2; D gene unclear. Germline CDR1 is SNHLY and CDR2 is FYNNEI. The CDR3 consists of 12 residues. The ends were cut back, 8 bases at V and 3 bases at J, with 10 bases in the middle. The CDR3 spells CASPSSHYGYTF. In nucleotides, the CDR3 is TGTGCCAGCCCGAGCTCCCACTATGGCTACACCTTC.